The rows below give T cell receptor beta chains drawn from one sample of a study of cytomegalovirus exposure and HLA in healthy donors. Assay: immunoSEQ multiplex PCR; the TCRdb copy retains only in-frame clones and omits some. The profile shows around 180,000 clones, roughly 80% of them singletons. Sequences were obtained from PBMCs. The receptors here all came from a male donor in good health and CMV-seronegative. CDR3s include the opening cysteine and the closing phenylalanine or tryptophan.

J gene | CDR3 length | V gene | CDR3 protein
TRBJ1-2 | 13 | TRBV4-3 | CASSLSVTNGYTF
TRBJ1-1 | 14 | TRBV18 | CASSSRQGGTEAFF
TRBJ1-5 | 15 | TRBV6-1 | CASTPGQGNYQPQHF
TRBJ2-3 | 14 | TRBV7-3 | CASRRDRETDTQYF
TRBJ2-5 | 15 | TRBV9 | CASSRGAGQEETQYF
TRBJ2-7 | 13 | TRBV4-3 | CASSQSQGYEQYF
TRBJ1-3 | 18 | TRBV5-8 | CASSLGQGHSYSGNTIYF
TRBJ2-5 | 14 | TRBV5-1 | CASSFQGGLETQYF
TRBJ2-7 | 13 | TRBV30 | CAWTRDRLYEQYF
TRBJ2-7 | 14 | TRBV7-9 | CASSLGLAGDEQYF
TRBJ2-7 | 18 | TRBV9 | CASSPTSRGTGHPYEQYF
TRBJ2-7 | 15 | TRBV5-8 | CASSFRHAVTYEQYF
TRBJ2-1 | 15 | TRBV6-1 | CASRGTSGGYNEQFF
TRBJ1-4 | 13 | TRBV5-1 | CASSGTGDEKLFF
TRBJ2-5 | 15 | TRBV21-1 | CASSSRQPYQETQYF
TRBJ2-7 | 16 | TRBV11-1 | CASSLAPSFSSYEQYF
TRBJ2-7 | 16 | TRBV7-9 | CASSLVVGEGSYEQYF
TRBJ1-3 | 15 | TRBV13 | CASTDRSGGGNTIYF
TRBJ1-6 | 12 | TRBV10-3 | CAISSGETPLHF
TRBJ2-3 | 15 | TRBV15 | CATGDSGGYTDTQYF
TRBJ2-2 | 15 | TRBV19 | CASSSSGRKTGELFF
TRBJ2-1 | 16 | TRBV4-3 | CASSQDRASGGLEQFF
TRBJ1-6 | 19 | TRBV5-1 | CASSLGLADRGPVGSPLHF
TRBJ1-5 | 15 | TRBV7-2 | CASSVGTGAMRAQHF
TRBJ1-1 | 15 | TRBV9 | CASSVLHTMNTEAFF
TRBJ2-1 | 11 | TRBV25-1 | CASSPNYEQFF
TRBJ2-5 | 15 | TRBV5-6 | CASIIRTWYQETQYF
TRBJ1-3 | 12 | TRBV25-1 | CASSPDRNTIYF
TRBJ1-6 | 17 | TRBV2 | CASNPGQGARYNSPLHF
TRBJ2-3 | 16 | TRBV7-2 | CASSLEGDYFTDTQYF
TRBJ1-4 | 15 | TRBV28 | CASSSVDRVDEKLFF
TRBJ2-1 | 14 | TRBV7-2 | CASSPGTAYNEQFF
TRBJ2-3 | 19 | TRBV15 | CATSSLGLAGEGELNTQYF
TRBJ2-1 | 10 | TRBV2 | CASSRNEQFF
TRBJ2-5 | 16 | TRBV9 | CASSPGLAGGQETQYF
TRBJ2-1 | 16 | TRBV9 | CASSVGSNPKHNEQFF
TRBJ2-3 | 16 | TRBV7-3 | CASSLISGRAKDTQYF
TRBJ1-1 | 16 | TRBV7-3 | CASSNTGAPMNTEAFF
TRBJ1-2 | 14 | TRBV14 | CASSTRQGAYGYTF
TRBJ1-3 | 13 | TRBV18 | CASSPLSRNTIYF
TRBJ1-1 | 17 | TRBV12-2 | CASPRLRGGEWWNEAFF
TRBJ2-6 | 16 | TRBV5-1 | CASSLAVGSGANVLTF
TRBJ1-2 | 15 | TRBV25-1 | CASSEGGLMNYGYTF
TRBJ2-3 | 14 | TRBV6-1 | CASSSGGGTDTQYF
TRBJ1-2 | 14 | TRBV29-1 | CSVQYGLSDNGYTF
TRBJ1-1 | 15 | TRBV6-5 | CASRPQGAAGTEAFF
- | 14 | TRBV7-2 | CASSLVGGSYEQYF
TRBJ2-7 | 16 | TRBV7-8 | CASSPIGWAGGHEQYF
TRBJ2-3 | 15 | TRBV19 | CASSSGTRRTDTQYF
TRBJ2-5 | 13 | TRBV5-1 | CASSPVRRETQYF
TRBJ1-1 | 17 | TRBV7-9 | CASSQRDRGLGNTEAFF
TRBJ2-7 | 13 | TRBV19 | CASSMSQNYEQYF
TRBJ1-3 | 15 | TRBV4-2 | CASSPSAGTGDTIYF
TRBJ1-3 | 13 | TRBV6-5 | CASSLDSGNTIYF
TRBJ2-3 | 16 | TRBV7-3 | CASSPRLAGGLDTQYF